This T cell receptor beta chain was captured in a study of early T cells in non-severe SARS-CoV-2 infection. Study-level information: The sequenced material was bulk RNA from unsorted whole blood, and its chains were unpaired.

Each single cDNA molecule received a unique molecular identifier. TCRdb recomputed calls from the 5' RACE reads with MiXCR, one row per CDR3 protein. The data hold over 55,000 distinct CDR3 sequences, with around 11% observed a single time. Trimming took 0 bases from V and 1 from J, leaving 15 bases between them. This CDR3 comprises 17 residues. The germline V gene has CDR1 SGHRS and CDR2 YFSETQ. As to this clonotype: The antigen is not known.

Study-wide points: CD4 and private specificities were missed by VDJdb matching, which favored anti-spike CD8 responses.

The chain is built from TRBV5-1 and TRBJ2-3; D is possibly TRBD2 (6 bases). This TCR was sampled from an adult who was a healthcare worker with PCR-confirmed SARS-CoV-2 infection or an uninfected control (not recorded which). This specimen was whole blood, taken at baseline. CDR3 amino acids: CASSLELSGTGTDTQYF. Here the CDR3 DNA reads TGCGCCAGCAGCTTGGAGCTTTCAGGGACTGGCACAGATACGCAGTATTTT.